A selection of T cell receptor beta chains follows, all from one sample in a study of cytomegalovirus exposure and HLA in healthy donors. Libraries were prepared by immunoSEQ multiplex PCR; TCRdb keeps only in-frame clonotypes and omits some of them. The repertoire consists of around 100,000 clones, with around 60% occurring once and the leading ten covering 3% to 4%. Specimen: PBMCs. The receptors come from a young man in good health and CMV-seropositive. Both conserved end residues are part of each CDR3. Each record gives: J gene, V gene, CDR3 length, D gene, CDR3 DNA, CDR3 protein. The D gene is left open where the match is weak.

TRBJ2-3 | TRBV18 | 12 | NA | TGTGCCAGCTCACTACTGCAAGATACGCAGTATTTT | CASSLLQDTQYF
TRBJ1-5 | TRBV5-4 | 15 | NA | TGTGCCAGCAGCTTGGGAGCGGGAAGCAATCAGCCCCAGCATTTT | CASSLGAGSNQPQHF
TRBJ2-4 | TRBV4-1 | 17 | TRBD2 | TGCGCCAGCAGCCACACTAGCGAGCAACTAGCCAAAAACATTCAGTACTTC | CASSHTSEQLAKNIQYF
TRBJ1-2 | TRBV19 | 16 | NA | TGTGCCAGTAGGGCGGCCGCACAGGGAGTAAGCTATGGCTACACCTTC | CASRAAAQGVSYGYTF
TRBJ2-3 | TRBV7-9 | 15 | TRBD2 | TGTGCCAGCAGCTTGAAAGGACTAGTAGTGGATACGCAGTATTTT | CASSLKGLVVDTQYF
TRBJ1-5 | TRBV27 | 15 | NA | TGTGCCAGCAGGGGCAGCTCGTATAGCAATCAGCCCCAGCATTTT | CASRGSSYSNQPQHF
TRBJ2-2 | TRBV19 | 14 | TRBD2 | TGTGCCACTACACGGGGGGGCCTAGCCGGGGAGCTGTTTTTT | CATTRGGLAGELFF
TRBJ1-5 | TRBV5-6 | 15 | NA | TGTGCCAGCAGCCGGTCGGGCGGGAGCAATCAGCCCCAGCATTTT | CASSRSGGSNQPQHF
TRBJ1-6 | TRBV5-6 | 14 | TRBD1 | TGTGCCAGCAGGGACAAGGGGGCGAATTCACCCCTCCACTTT | CASRDKGANSPLHF
TRBJ1-2 | TRBV4-1 | 17 | NA | TGCGCCAGCAGCCAAGATTGGGCAGGGGCGGATAACTATGGCTACACCTTC | CASSQDWAGADNYGYTF
TRBJ1-2 | TRBV27 | 13 | NA | TGTGCCAGCAGTGGGGCCGGTTGGTATGGCTACACCTTC | CASSGAGWYGYTF